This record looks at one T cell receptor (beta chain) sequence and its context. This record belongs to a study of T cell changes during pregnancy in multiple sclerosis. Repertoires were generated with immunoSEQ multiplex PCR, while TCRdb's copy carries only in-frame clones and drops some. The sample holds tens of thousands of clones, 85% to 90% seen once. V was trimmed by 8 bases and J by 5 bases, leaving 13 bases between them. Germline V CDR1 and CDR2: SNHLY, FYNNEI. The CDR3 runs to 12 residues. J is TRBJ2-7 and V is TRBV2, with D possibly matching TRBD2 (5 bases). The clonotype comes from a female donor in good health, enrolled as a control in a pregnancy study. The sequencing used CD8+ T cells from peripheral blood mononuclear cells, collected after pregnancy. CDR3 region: CASAGRRDEQYF. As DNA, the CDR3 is TGTGCCAGCGCTGGCAGGCGGGACGAGCAGTACTTC.